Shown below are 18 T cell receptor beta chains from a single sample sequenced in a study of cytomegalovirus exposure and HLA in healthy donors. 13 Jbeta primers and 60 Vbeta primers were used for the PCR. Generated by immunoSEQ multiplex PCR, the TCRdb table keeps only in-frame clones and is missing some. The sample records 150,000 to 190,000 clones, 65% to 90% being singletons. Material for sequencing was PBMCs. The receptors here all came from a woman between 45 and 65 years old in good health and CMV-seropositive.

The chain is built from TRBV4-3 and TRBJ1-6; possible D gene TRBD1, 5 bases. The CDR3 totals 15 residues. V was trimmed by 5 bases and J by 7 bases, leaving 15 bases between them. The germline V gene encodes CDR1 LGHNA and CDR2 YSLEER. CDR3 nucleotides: TGCGCCAGCAGCAGCGGGACCACGGTCAATTCACCCCTCCACTTT. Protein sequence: CASSSGTTVNSPLHF.

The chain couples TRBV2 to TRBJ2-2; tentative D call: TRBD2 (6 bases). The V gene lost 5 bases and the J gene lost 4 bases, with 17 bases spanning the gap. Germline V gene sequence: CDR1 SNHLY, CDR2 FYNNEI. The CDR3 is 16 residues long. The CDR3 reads CASSIRDSTLTGELFF. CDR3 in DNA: TGTGCCAGCAGTATCCGGGACTCGACCCTCACCGGGGAGCTGTTTTTT.

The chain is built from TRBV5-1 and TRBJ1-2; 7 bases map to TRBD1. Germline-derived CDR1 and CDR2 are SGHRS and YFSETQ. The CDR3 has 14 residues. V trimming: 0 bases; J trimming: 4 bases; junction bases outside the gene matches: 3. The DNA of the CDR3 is TGCGCCAGCAGCTTGGGAGGGGGCGGCTATGGCTACACCTTC. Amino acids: CASSLGGGGYGYTF.

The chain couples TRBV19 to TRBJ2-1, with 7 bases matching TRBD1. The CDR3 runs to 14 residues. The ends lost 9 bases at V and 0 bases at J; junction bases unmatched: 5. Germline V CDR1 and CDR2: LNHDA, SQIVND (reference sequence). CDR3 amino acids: CASQGVGSYNEQFF. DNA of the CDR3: TGTGCCAGCCAGGGGGTGGGCTCCTACAATGAGCAGTTCTTC.

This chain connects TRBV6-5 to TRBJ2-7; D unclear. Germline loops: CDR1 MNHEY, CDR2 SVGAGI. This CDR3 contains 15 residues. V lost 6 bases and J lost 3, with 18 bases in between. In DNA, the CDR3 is TGTGCCAGCAGACCCGGGTCGACGGTACTCTACGAGCAGTACTTC. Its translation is CASRPGSTVLYEQYF.

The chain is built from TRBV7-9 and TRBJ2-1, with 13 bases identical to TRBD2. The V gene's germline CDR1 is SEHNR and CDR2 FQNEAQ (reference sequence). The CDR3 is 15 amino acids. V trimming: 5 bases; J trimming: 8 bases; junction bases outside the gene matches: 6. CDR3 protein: CASSPGLAGDDEQFF. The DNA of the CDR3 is TGTGCCAGCAGCCCAGGACTAGCGGGGGACGATGAGCAGTTCTTC.

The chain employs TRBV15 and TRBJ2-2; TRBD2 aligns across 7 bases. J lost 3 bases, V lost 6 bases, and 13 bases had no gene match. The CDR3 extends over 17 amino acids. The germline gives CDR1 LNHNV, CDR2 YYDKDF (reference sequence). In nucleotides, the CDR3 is TGTGCCACCAGGCCCCCTGGCTGGGGGGGGGACACCGGGGAGCTGTTTTTT. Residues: CATRPPGWGGDTGELFF.

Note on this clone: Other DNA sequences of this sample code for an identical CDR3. The DNA of the CDR3 is TGTGCCAGCAGCTTGGCATTCATGAACACTGAAGCTTTCTTT. Its translation is CASSLAFMNTEAFF. The V gene is TRBV5-5, the J gene TRBJ1-1, with no clear D. The CDR3 has 14 amino acids. Germline values: CDR1 SGHKS, CDR2 YYEKEE (reference sequence). Trimming took off 0 bases at V and 0 bases at J, with 6 bases between the two ends.

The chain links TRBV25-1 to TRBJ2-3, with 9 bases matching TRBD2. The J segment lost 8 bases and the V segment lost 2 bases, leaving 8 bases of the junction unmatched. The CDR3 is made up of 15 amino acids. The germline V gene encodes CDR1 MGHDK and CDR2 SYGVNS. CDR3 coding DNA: TGTGCCAGCAGTGAAGGAGGCGGGGGGGCAGCTACGCAGTATTTT. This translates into CASSEGGGGAATQYF. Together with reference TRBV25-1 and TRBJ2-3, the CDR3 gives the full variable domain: EADIYQTPRYLVIGTGKKITLECSQTMGHDKMYWYQQDPGMELHLIHYSYGVNSTEKGDLSSESTVSRIRTEHFPLTLESARPSHTSQYLCASSEGGGGAATQYFGPGTRLTVL.

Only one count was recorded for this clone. The DNA of the CDR3 is TGCAGCGTTGACTCGGGTAACATTCAGTACTTC. It is translated as CSVDSGNIQYF. The V and J genes are TRBV29-1 and TRBJ2-4; D is unresolved. This CDR3 has 11 amino acids. Germline V gene data show CDR1 as SQVTM and CDR2 as ANQGSEA. V shed 3 bases and J shed 7 bases, with 7 bases lying between them. The whole variable domain, filled in from reference TRBV29-1 and TRBJ2-4, reads SAVISQKPSRDICQRGTSLTIQCQVDSQVTMMFWYRQQPGQSLTLIATANQGSEATYESGFVIDKFPISRPNLTFSTLTVSNMSPEDSSIYLCSVDSGNIQYFGAGTRLSVL.

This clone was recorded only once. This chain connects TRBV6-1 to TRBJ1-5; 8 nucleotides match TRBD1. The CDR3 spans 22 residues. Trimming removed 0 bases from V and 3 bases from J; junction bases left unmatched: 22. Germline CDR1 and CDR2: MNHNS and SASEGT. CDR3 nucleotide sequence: TGTGCCAGCAGTGAAGCATTGGGTTTTGTGTCTGGACAGGGCTCCCCCAATCAGCCCCAGCATTTT. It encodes CASSEALGFVSGQGSPNQPQHF.

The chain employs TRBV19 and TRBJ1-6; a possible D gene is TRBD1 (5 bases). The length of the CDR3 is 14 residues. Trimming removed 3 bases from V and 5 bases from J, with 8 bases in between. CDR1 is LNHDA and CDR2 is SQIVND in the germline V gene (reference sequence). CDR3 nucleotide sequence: TGTGCCAGTAGTATTGACAGAAATAATTCACCCCTCCACTTT. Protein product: CASSIDRNNSPLHF.

CDR3 residues: CASSQGGRTEAFF. Here the CDR3 DNA reads TGCGCCAGCAGCCAAGGGGGCAGAACTGAAGCTTTCTTT. This rearrangement joins TRBV4-3 to TRBJ1-1; a possible D gene is TRBD1 (5 bases). V lost 1 base and J lost 5, with 8 bases in between. This CDR3 is built from 13 residues. Per the germline V gene, CDR1 is LGHNA and CDR2 is YSLEER.

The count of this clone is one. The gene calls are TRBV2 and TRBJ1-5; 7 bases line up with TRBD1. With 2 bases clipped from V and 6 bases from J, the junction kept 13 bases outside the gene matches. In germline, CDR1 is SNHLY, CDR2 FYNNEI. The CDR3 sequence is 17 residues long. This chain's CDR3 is CASSETIDRVIFQPQHF. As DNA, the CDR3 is TGTGCCAGCAGTGAAACCATTGACAGGGTGATATTTCAGCCCCAGCATTTT.

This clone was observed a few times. The CDR3 protein is CASSTGQSPSTDTQYF. In DNA, the CDR3 is TGTGCCAGCAGCACGGGACAGTCCCCTAGCACAGATACGCAGTATTTT. The rearrangement joins TRBV7-2 to TRBJ2-3, with TRBD1 matching over 7 bases. With 5 bases clipped from V and 0 bases from J, the junction kept 8 bases outside the gene matches. This CDR3 has 16 amino acids. In germline, CDR1 is SGHTA, CDR2 FQGNSA.

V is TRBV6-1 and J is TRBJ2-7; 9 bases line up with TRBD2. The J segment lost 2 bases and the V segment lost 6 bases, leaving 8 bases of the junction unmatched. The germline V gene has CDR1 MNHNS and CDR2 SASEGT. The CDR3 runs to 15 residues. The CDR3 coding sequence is TGTGCCAGCAGCCGAGAGCGGGGGGCTACCTACGAGCAGTACTTC. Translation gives CASSRERGATYEQYF.

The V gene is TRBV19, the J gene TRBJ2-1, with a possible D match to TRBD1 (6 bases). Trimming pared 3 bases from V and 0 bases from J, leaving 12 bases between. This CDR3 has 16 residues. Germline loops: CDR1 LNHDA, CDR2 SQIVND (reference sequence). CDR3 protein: CASSILQGSSYNEQFF. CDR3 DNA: TGTGCCAGTAGTATTTTACAGGGCAGCTCCTACAATGAGCAGTTCTTC.

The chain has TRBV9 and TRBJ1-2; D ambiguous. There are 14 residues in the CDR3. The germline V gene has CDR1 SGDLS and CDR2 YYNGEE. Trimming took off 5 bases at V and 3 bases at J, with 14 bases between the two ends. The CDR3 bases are TGTGCCAGCAGTCCGGCGAGGGCGGACTATGGCTACACCTTC. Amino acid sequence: CASSPARADYGYTF.